The 21 T cell receptor beta chains given below trace back to one sample, sequenced in a study of cytomegalovirus exposure and HLA in healthy donors. Primers: 60 Vbeta forward and 13 Jbeta reverse. Profiling relied on immunoSEQ multiplex PCR, and the TCRdb table lists in-frame clones only, not all of them. The sample shows some 250,000 clones, over 80% of them seen only once. Material: PBMCs. These receptors all stem from a woman aged 40 to 49 in good health and CMV-seropositive.

The rearrangement links TRBV30 to TRBJ2-3, with a possible D match to TRBD2 (6 bases). The V gene lost 2 bases and the J gene lost 4 bases, with 16 bases spanning the gap. CDR1 and CDR2 from the germline V gene are GTSNPN and SVGIG (reference sequence). The CDR3 consists of 15 residues. The CDR3 DNA follows: TGTGCCTGGAGTCGGAACGGGAGAAGTGCAGATACGCAGTATTTT. It encodes CAWSRNGRSADTQYF.

This chain links TRBV29-1 with TRBJ2-7; 7 nucleotides line up with TRBD1. J was trimmed by 4 bases and V by 4 bases; bases with no gene match: 13. This CDR3 contains 15 residues. Looked up from germline, CDR1 is SQVTM and CDR2 is ANQGSEA. The CDR3, as DNA: TGCAGCGTTGCCTCGGCCGGGACAGCGTTATACGAGCAGTACTTC. Its protein product is CSVASAGTALYEQYF.

This clone was found once. The rearrangement links TRBV4-2 to TRBJ1-5, with D unresolved. V gave up 2 bases and J gave up 4 bases, with 9 bases separating them. Looked up from germline, CDR1 is LGHNA and CDR2 is YNFKEQ. The CDR3 runs to 14 residues. Here the CDR3 DNA reads TGTGCCAGCAGCCAATCCACAGTGAATCAGCCCCAGCATTTT. Translation gives CASSQSTVNQPQHF.

The chain recombines TRBV18 with TRBJ2-1; D might be TRBD1 (6 bases). This CDR3 comprises 16 residues. Trimming pared 3 bases from V and 6 bases from J, leaving 18 bases between. CDR1 and CDR2 from the germline V gene are KGHSH and LQKENI. The CDR3 DNA sequence: TGTGCCAGCTCACCCGCCGACAGGTCCGACGCCAATGAGCAGTTCTTC. Its translation: CASSPADRSDANEQFF.

The DNA of the CDR3 is TGTGCCAGCAGCTTGGTGGCACCTAATGAAAAACTGTTTTTT. It codes for CASSLVAPNEKLFF. The chain is built from TRBV5-6 and TRBJ1-4; D is unresolved. Trimming took 0 bases from V and 3 from J, leaving 6 bases between them. CDR1 and CDR2 from the germline V gene are SGHDT and YYEEEE. The CDR3 extends over 14 amino acids.

V and J are TRBV9 and TRBJ2-7; D might be TRBD1 (7 bases). Trimming cost V 5 bases and J 0 bases, with 15 bases left between them. CDR3 size: 15 residues. Germline V gene sequence: CDR1 SGDLS, CDR2 YYNGEE. CDR3 DNA: TGTGCCAGCAGTCCCAGGGGGGCCTACTCCTACGAGCAGTACTTC. It specifies CASSPRGAYSYEQYF.

This CDR3 reads CASSISGLAFYEQYF. The CDR3 nucleotides are TGTGCCAGTAGTATCTCGGGACTAGCGTTCTACGAGCAGTACTTC. This chain uses TRBV19 with TRBJ2-7; 10 nucleotides match TRBD2. The germline gives CDR1 LNHDA, CDR2 SQIVND (reference sequence). CDR3 length equals 15 residues. V gave up 3 bases and J gave up 3 bases; unmatched junction bases: 5.

The rearrangement links TRBV10-1 to TRBJ2-1, with D perhaps matching TRBD2 (7 bases). Trimming pared 5 bases from V and 6 bases from J, leaving 11 bases between. CDR1 is WNHNN, CDR2 SYGVQD, per germline (reference sequence). The CDR3 contains 13 residues. CDR3 sequence (DNA): TGCGCCAGCAGTAACCGGGGGGCCAATGAGCAGTTCTTC. Translating gives CASSNRGANEQFF.

The chain is built from TRBV5-6 and TRBJ2-7; 7 positions agree with TRBD1. The CDR3 runs to 14 residues. The germline gives CDR1 SGHDT, CDR2 YYEEEE. Trimming cost V 1 base and J 4 bases; bases outside gene matches: 5. CDR3 protein: CASSLNRGEYEQYF. The CDR3 nucleotides are TGTGCCAGCAGCTTGAACAGGGGAGAGTACGAGCAGTACTTC.

The chain couples TRBV20-1 to TRBJ2-1; D gene uncertain. Trimming took off 3 bases at V and 7 bases at J, with 4 bases between the two ends. This CDR3 comprises 10 residues. Germline-derived CDR1 and CDR2 are DFQATT and SNEGSKA (reference sequence). The DNA for the CDR3 is TGCAGTGCTAGCCAGAATGAGCAGTTCTTC. Protein: CSASQNEQFF.

This chain connects TRBV6-5 to TRBJ2-5; 10 bases agree with TRBD2. Matching the DNA end better, TRBJ2-7 makes the J call doubtful. The V gene's germline CDR1 is MNHEY and CDR2 SVGAGI. This CDR3 has 15 residues. In nucleotides, the CDR3 is TGTGCCAGCAGTTGGACTAGCGGTTCGTCCTACGAGCAGTACTTC. It codes for CASSWTSGSSYEQYF.

The chain carries TRBV25-1 and TRBJ1-6, with D possibly TRBD1 on 5 matching bases. Germline V gene lookup returns CDR1 MGHDK and CDR2 SYGVNS. This CDR3 comprises 16 residues. Between the trimmed V and J ends, which lost 0 bases and 7 bases, there was a span of 13 bases. CDR3 protein: CASSEYGGGSNSPLHF. The DNA of the CDR3 is TGTGCCAGCAGTGAATACGGGGGGGGATCCAATTCACCCCTCCACTTT.

V usage is TRBV5-1 and J usage is TRBJ2-7, with TRBD2 matching over 7 bases. CDR3 size: 14 residues. Germline V gene lookup returns CDR1 SGHRS and CDR2 YFSETQ. The V gene end was trimmed by 0 bases and the J gene end by 6 bases; junction bases not matched to a gene: 6. The DNA for the CDR3 is TGCGCCAGCAGCTTGGAAAGGTCGGGGGGCGAGCAGTACTTC. Its translation: CASSLERSGGEQYF.

The V call is TRBV14, the J call TRBJ1-1, with D tentatively TRBD1 (6 bases). Germline lookup yields CDR1 SGHDN and CDR2 FVKESK. The V end lost 4 bases, the J end lost 4 bases, and 16 bases lay between the germline ends. This CDR3 has 15 amino acids. The CDR3 bases are TGTGCCAGCAGCCCCTACAGGGTTATTGGCACTGAAGCTTTCTTT. It is translated as CASSPYRVIGTEAFF. Full variable domain (remainder filled in from reference TRBV14 and TRBJ1-1): EAGVTQFPSHSVIEKGQTVTLRCDPISGHDNLYWYRRVMGKEIKFLLHFVKESKQDESGMPNNRFLAERTGGTYSTLKVQPAELEDSGVYFCASSPYRVIGTEAFFGQGTRLTVV.

CDR3 in amino acids: CASSPQTDRAGYTF. The CDR3 nucleotides read TGTGCCAGCAGCCCACAAACGGACAGGGCTGGCTACACCTTC. This chain connects TRBV7-2 to TRBJ1-2, with 8 bases matching TRBD1. After removal of 5 bases from V and 7 bases from J, the junction contained 9 bases not matched to a gene. Germline CDR1 and CDR2: SGHTA and FQGNSA. The CDR3 runs to 14 residues.

CDR3 bases: TGTGCCAGCAGCCCCACAAGCGGCGCTTATCTTTACAATGAGCAGTTCTTC. Translated, it gives CASSPTSGAYLYNEQFF. This chain uses TRBV7-2 with TRBJ2-1, with D maybe TRBD2 (5 bases). The germline V and J ends were trimmed by 5 bases and 4 bases, with 21 bases remaining between them. The CDR3 has 17 amino acids. Germline-derived CDR1 and CDR2 are SGHTA and FQGNSA.

The V gene is TRBV11-3, the J gene TRBJ1-3; a possible D gene is TRBD1 (5 bases). The germline V gene encodes CDR1 SGHNT and CDR2 YENEEA. This CDR3 spans 16 amino acids. V was cut by 6 bases and J by 0 bases, with 15 bases left in between. The CDR3, as DNA: TGTGCCAGCAGTTCCGCCGCAGGGCGCTCTGGAAACACCATATATTTT. Residues: CASSSAAGRSGNTIYF.

The chain links TRBV7-8 to TRBJ1-1, with D perhaps matching TRBD1 (5 bases). Germline V gene data show CDR1 as SGHVS and CDR2 as FQNEAQ. Trimming shortened V by 0 bases and J by 6 bases, and 14 bases separated the two germline ends. The CDR3 is 15 residues long. This CDR3 is CASSLAVTANAEAFF. The CDR3 bases are TGTGCCAGCAGCTTAGCAGTGACAGCCAACGCTGAAGCTTTCTTT.

On this clone itself: One end of the junction does not line up with germline, which may come from a read error. The gene calls are TRBV5-8 and TRBJ2-3, with 7 bases that match TRBD2. This CDR3 has 17 residues. Germline V gene sequence: CDR1 SGHTS, CDR2 YDEGEE. This CDR3 is CASSLGWAGVSTNTQYF. The CDR3 DNA sequence: TGTGCCAGCAGCTTGGGATGGGCGGGAGTTAGCACAAATACGCAGTATTTT.

A few counts support this clone. The genes are TRBV7-2 and TRBJ2-7; TRBD1 might be the D (6 bases). Germline assignment: CDR1 SGHTA and CDR2 FQGNSA. This CDR3 is built from 15 residues. Trimming removed 1 base at V and 6 bases at J, with 16 bases between. The CDR3 is CASSLGGIGGIEQYF. Written as DNA, the CDR3 is TGTGCCAGCAGCTTAGGAGGGATAGGGGGAATCGAGCAGTACTTC.

The chain uses TRBV5-1 and TRBJ2-3, with D unresolved. This CDR3 spans 11 amino acids. V was trimmed by 3 bases and J by 3 bases, leaving 2 bases between them. Germline V gene data show CDR1 as SGHRS and CDR2 as YFSETQ. The CDR3 coding sequence is TGCGCCAGCAGCTCGACAGATACGCAGTATTTT. This encodes CASSSTDTQYF.